This TCR beta chain was retrieved from a study of cytomegalovirus exposure and HLA in healthy donors. The PCR employed 60 Vbeta primers together with 13 Jbeta primers. Generated by immunoSEQ multiplex PCR, the TCRdb table keeps only in-frame clones and is missing some. The sample records approximately 190,000 clones, around 83% being singletons. The ends were cut back, 3 bases at V and 6 bases at J, with 14 bases in the middle. The CDR3 runs to 14 residues. Germline CDR1 is SGHNT and CDR2 is YENEEA. This chain connects TRBV11-3 to TRBJ1-1, with D unclear. This sequence originates from a man aged 40-55 years in good health and CMV-seropositive. Sample: PBMCs. CDR3 residues: CASSLNGGLAEAFF. The CDR3 nucleotides read TGTGCCAGCAGCTTGAATGGCGGCTTGGCTGAAGCTTTCTTT.